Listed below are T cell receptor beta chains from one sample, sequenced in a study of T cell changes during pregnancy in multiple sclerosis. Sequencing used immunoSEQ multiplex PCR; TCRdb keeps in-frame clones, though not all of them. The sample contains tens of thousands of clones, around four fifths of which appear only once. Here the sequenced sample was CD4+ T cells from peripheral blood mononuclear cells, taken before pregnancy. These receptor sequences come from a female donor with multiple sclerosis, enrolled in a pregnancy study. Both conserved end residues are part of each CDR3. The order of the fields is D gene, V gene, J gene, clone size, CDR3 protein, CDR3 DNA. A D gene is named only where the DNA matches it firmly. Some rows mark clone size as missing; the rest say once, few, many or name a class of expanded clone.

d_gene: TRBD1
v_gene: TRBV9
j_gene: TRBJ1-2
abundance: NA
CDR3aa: CASSVVQGLGGYTF
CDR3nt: TGTGCCAGCAGCGTAGTACAGGGGCTTGGTGGCTACACCTTC

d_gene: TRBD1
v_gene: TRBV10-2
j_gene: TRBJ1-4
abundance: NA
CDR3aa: CASGPTGGQEKLFF
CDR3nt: TGCGCCAGCGGACCCACAGGGGGGCAGGAAAAACTGTTTTTT

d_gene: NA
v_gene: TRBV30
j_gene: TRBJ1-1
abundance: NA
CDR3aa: CAWSRLAATEAFF
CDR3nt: TGTGCCTGGAGTAGACTAGCGGCCACTGAAGCTTTCTTT

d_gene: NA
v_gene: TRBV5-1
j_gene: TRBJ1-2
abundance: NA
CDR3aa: CASSLRSVNYGYTF
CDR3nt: TGCGCCAGCAGCTTGCGTTCAGTCAACTATGGCTACACCTTC

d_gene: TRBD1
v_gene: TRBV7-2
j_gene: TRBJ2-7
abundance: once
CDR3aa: CASSPAGTGVSSEQYF
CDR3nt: TGTGCCAGCAGCCCCGCAGGGACAGGGGTTAGTAGCGAGCAGTACTTC

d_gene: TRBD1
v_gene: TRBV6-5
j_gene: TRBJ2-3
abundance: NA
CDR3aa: CASSPTGGEADTQYF
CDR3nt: TGTGCCAGCAGCCCAACAGGGGGCGAGGCAGATACGCAGTATTTT

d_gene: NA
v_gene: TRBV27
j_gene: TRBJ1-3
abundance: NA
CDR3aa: CASSSQGSGNTIYF
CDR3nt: TGTGCCAGCAGTTCACAGGGTTCTGGAAACACCATATATTTT

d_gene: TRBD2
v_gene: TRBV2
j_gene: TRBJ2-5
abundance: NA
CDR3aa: CASKSLAGRQETQYF
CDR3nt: TGTGCCAGCAAGTCCCTAGCGGGGCGACAAGAGACCCAGTACTTC

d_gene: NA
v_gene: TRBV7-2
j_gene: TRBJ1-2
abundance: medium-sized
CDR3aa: CASRLDIHGYTF
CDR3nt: TGTGCCAGCAGGTTGGACATCCATGGCTACACCTTC

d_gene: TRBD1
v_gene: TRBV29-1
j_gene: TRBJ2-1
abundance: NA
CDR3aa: CSVETDRADEQFF
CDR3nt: TGCAGCGTTGAAACCGACAGGGCTGATGAGCAGTTCTTC

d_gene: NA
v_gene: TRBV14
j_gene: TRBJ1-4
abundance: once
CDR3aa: CASSQRGVNEKLFF
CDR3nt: TGTGCCAGCAGCCAGCGGGGGGTAAATGAAAAACTGTTTTTT

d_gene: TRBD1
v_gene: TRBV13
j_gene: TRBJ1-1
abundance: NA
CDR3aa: CASSYPGGNTEAFF
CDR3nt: TGTGCCAGCAGCTACCCAGGGGGGAACACTGAAGCTTTCTTT

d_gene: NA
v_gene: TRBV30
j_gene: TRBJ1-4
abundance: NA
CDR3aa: CAVRSFATNEKLFF
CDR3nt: TGTGCCGTCCGTTCGTTTGCAACTAATGAAAAACTGTTTTTT

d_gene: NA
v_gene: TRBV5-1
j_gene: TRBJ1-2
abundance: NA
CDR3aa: CASSRSGTPLGDGYTF
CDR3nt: TGCGCCAGCAGCCGATCCGGGACACCCTTAGGTGATGGCTACACCTTC

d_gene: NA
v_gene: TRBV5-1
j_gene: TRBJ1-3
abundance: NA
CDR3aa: CASSLETIGNTIYF
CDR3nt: TGCGCCAGCAGCTTGGAGACAATAGGAAACACCATATATTTT

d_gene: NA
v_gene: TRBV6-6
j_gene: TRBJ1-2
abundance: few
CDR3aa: CASSPGINYGYTF
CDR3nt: TGTGCCAGCAGCCCCGGGATTAACTATGGCTACACCTTC

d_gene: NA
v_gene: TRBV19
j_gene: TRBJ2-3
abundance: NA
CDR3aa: CASRRVSTDTQYF
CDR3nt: TGTGCCAGTAGGAGGGTGAGCACAGATACGCAGTATTTT

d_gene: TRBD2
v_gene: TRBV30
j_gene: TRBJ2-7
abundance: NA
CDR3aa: CAWSLTSGSRSEQYF
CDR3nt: TGTGCCTGGAGTTTAACTAGCGGGAGCCGATCCGAGCAGTACTTC

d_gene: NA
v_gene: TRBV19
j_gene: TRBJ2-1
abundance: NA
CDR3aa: CASMTPGGGLNEQFF
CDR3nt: TGTGCCAGTATGACCCCAGGCGGAGGCCTCAATGAGCAGTTCTTC

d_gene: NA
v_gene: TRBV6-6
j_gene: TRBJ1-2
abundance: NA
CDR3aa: CASSFTGNYGYTF
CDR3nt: TGTGCCAGCAGCTTTACAGGGAACTATGGCTACACCTTC

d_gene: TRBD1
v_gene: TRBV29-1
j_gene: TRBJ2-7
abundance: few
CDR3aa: CSARDSTYEQYF
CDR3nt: TGCAGCGCACGGGACAGTACCTACGAGCAGTACTTC

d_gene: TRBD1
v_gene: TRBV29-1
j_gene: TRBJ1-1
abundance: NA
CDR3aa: CSVSTGQAGTEAFF
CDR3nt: TGCAGCGTTTCTACTGGACAGGCAGGGACTGAAGCTTTCTTT

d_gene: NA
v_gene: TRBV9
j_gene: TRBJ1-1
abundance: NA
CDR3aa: CASSPQRIGTEAFF
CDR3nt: TGTGCCAGCAGCCCCCAGCGCATCGGCACTGAAGCTTTCTTT

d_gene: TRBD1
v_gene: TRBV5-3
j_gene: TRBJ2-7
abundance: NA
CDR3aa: CARSRTPGQGPYEQYF
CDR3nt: TGTGCCAGAAGCCGTACCCCGGGACAGGGGCCCTACGAGCAGTACTTC

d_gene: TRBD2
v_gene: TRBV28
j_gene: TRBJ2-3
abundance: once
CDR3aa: CASSFLSPGTSGADTQYF
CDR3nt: TGTGCCAGCAGTTTCCTTTCACCCGGGACTAGCGGTGCAGATACGCAGTATTTT

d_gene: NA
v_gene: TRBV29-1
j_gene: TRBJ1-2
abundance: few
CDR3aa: CSVEYRNSYGYTF
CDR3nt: TGCAGCGTTGAATATCGTAACAGCTATGGCTACACCTTC

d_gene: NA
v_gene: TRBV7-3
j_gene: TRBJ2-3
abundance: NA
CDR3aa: CASSLIPGSSTDTQYF
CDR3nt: TGTGCCAGCAGCTTAATCCCCGGGTCGAGCACAGATACGCAGTATTTT

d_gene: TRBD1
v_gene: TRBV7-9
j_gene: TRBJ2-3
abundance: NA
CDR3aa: CASSLSLIQGAADTQYF
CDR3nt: TGTGCCAGCAGCTTAAGCCTGATACAGGGGGCTGCAGATACGCAGTATTTT

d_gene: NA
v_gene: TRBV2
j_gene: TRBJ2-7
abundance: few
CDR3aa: CASSEPFLYEQYF
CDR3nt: TGTGCCAGCAGTGAACCTTTTTTGTACGAGCAGTACTTC

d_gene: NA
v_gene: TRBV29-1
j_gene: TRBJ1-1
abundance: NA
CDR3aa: CSVKKQDMNTEAFF
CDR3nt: TGCAGCGTTAAAAAACAGGACATGAACACTGAAGCTTTCTTT

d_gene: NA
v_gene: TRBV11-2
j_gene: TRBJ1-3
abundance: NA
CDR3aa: CASSFRGTDTIYF
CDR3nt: TGTGCCAGCAGCTTTAGGGGAACGGACACCATATATTTT

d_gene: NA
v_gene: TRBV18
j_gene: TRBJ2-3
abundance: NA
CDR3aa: CASSLSMAGQLSDTQYF
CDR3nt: TGTGCCAGCTCACTCTCTATGGCGGGACAGTTATCCGATACGCAGTATTTT

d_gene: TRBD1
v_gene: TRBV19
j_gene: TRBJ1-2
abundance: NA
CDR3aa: CASSIAGTGGYGYTF
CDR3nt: TGTGCCAGTAGTATAGCCGGGACAGGGGGCTATGGCTACACCTTC

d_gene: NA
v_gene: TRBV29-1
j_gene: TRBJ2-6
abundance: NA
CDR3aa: CSVEVAAQGANVLTF
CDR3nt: TGCAGCGTTGAGGTCGCAGCGCAAGGGGCCAACGTCCTGACTTTC

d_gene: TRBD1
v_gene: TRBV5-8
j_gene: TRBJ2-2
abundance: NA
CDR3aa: CASSFGQGNTGELFF
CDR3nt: TGTGCCAGCAGCTTTGGACAGGGAAACACCGGGGAGCTGTTTTTT

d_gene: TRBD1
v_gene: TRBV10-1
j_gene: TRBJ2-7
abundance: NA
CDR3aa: CASSSGQSYEQYF
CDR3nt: TGCGCCAGCAGCTCGGGACAGTCCTACGAGCAGTACTTC

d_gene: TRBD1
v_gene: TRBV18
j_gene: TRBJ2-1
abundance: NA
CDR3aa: CASSSGQDNEQFF
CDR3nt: TGTGCCAGCTCATCGGGACAGGACAATGAGCAGTTCTTC

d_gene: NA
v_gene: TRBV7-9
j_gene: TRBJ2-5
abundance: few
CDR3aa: CASSFGIQETQYF
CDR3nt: TGTGCCAGCAGCTTCGGTATCCAAGAGACCCAGTACTTC

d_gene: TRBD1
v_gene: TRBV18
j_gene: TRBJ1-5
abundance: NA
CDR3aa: CASSQGTGRGQPQHF
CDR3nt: TGTGCCAGCTCCCAAGGGACAGGCCGGGGTCAGCCCCAGCATTTT

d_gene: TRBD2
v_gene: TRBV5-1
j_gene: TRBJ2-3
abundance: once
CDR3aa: CASSSSILAGQDTQYF
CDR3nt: TGCGCCAGCAGCTCCTCAATACTAGCGGGCCAAGATACGCAGTATTTT

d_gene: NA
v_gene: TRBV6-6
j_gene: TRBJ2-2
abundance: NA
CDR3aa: CASRPGQLDTGELFF
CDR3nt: TGTGCCAGCAGGCCCGGACAGCTCGATACCGGGGAGCTGTTTTTT

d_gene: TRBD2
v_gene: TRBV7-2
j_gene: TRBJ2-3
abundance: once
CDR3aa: CASSPLAGVITDTQYF
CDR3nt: TGTGCCAGCAGCCCCTTAGCGGGAGTGATCACAGATACGCAGTATTTT

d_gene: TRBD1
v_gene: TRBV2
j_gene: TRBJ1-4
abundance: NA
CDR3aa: CASSFSPGQGGKLFF
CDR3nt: TGTGCCAGCAGTTTTTCCCCCGGACAGGGAGGAAAACTGTTTTTT